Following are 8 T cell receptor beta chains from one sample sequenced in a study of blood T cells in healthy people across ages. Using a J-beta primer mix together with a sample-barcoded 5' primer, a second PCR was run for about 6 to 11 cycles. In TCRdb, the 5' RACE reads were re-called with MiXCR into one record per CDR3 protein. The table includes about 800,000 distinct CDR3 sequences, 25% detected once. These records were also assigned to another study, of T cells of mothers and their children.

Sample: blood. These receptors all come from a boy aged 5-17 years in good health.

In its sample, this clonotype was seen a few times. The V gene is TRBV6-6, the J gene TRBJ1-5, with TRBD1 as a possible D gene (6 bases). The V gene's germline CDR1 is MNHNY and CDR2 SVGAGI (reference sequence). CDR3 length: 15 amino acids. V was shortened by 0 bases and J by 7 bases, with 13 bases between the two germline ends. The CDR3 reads CASSYSTGGRQPQHF. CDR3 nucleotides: TGTGCCAGCAGTTACTCGACGGGGGGCAGGCAGCCCCAGCATTTT.

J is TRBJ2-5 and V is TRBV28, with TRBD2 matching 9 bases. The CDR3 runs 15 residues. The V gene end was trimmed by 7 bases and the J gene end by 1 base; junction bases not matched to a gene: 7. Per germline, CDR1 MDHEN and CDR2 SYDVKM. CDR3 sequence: CASTDLAGTQETQYF. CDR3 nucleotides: TGTGCCAGCACCGACCTAGCGGGGACCCAAGAGACCCAGTACTTC.

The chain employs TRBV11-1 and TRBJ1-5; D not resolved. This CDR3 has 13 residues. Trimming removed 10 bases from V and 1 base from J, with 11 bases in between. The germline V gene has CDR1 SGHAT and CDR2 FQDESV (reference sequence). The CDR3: CATLPGSNQPQHF. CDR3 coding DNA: TGTGCCACCCTCCCGGGCAGCAATCAGCCCCAGCATTTT.

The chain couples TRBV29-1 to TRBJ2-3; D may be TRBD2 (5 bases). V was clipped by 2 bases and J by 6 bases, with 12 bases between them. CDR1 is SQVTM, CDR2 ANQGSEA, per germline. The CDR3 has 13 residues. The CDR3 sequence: CSVESGVGDTQYF. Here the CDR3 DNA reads TGCAGCGTTGAATCCGGGGTAGGGGATACGCAGTATTTT.

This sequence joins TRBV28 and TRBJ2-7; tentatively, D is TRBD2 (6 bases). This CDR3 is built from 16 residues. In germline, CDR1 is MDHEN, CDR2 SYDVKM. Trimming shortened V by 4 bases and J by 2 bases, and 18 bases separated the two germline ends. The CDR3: CASSWSWSGRTYEQYF. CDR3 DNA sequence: TGTGCCAGCAGTTGGTCGTGGAGCGGGCGAACCTACGAGCAGTACTTC.

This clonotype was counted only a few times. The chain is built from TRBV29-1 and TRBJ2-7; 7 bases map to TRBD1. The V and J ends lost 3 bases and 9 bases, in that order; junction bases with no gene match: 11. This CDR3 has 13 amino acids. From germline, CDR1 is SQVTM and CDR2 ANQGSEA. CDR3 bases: TGCAGCGTTGAGGTTCTACAGGGGTTATCGCAGTACTTC. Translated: CSVEVLQGLSQYF.

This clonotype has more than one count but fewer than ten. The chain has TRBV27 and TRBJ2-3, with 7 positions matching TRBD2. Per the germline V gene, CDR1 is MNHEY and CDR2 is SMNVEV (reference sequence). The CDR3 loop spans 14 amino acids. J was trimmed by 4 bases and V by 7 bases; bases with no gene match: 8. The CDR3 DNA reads TGTGCCAGCACGCCTACCGCGGGGGCAGATACGCAGTATTTT. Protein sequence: CASTPTAGADTQYF.

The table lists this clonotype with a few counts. The CDR3 protein is CSVVFTAESDEAFF. The DNA for the CDR3 is TGCAGCGTTGTGTTTACAGCCGAATCTGATGAAGCTTTCTTT. The V call is TRBV29-1, the J call TRBJ1-1; no reliable D call. Per germline, CDR1 SQVTM and CDR2 ANQGSEA. This CDR3 region has 14 residues. The V end lost 4 bases, the J end lost 7 bases, and 19 bases lay between the germline ends.